This T cell receptor beta chain came from a study of regulatory T cells in long-lasting Graves disease. At least ten counts were recorded for this clonotype. Time point reported: newly diagnosed GD, antithyroid drugs for less than 3 months. After RNA was extracted from PBMCs, the TCR library was made from it. Arm-PCR of CDR3 regions and iRepertoire HTBI primers were used to build TCR beta libraries. TCRdb independently ran MiXCR on the multiplex PCR reads; one entry per CDR3 protein. The sample holds hundreds of thousands of distinct CDR3 sequences, 16% seen once. This CDR3 has 16 residues. V lost 2 bases to trimming and J lost 9 bases; unmatched junction nucleotides: 12. Germline loops: CDR1 MNHEY, CDR2 SMNVEV (reference sequence). The same specimen was also included in a second study, on T cells in Graves' hyperthyroidism and ophthalmopathy.

The sequence was obtained from a man aged 35 to 55 with Graves disease. Sequences were derived from peripheral blood mononuclear cells (PBMCs), sampled at new diagnosis, from a patient treated with antithyroid drugs. The chain links TRBV27 to TRBJ2-1, with 8 nucleotides matching TRBD2. CDR3 in amino acids: CASSLGGLENSVEQFF. CDR3 DNA sequence: TGTGCCAGCAGTTTAGGGGGACTAGAGAATTCCGTTGAGCAGTTCTTC.